Shown below are 30 T cell receptor beta chains from a single sample sequenced in a study of blood T cell repertoires in COVID-19. Clones were sequenced by immunoSEQ multiplex PCR, and TCRdb holds only the in-frame ones, with some missing. The sample consists of 150,000 to 200,000 clones, 85% to 90% of them appearing once. Sample: peripheral blood. Source of these receptors: a human donor in a cohort sampled during active COVID-19.

About this clone: Other DNA sequences within the sample encode an identical CDR3. The rearrangement joins TRBV19 to TRBJ2-5; a possible D gene is TRBD1 (7 bases). The CDR3 runs 14 residues. From germline, CDR1 is LNHDA and CDR2 SQIVND (reference sequence). The V gene lost 3 bases and the J gene lost 5 bases, with 13 bases spanning the gap. The CDR3: CASSIQGGRETQYF. The CDR3 bases are TGTGCCAGTAGTATTCAGGGGGGCCGGGAGACCCAGTACTTC.

The rearrangement joins TRBV4-1 to TRBJ1-1; D call uncertain. This CDR3 contains 15 residues. Trimming stripped 4 bases from V and 0 bases from J, with 12 bases between. The germline V gene has CDR1 MGHRA and CDR2 YSYEKL. The chain's CDR3 is CASSLHREMNTEAFF. CDR3 DNA: TGCGCCAGCAGCCTGCACCGGGAGATGAACACTGAAGCTTTCTTT.

A single count supports this clone. This chain joins TRBV30 and TRBJ2-1; TRBD2 is a possible D gene (6 bases). V lost 1 base to trimming and J lost 1 base, with 11 bases between them. The CDR3 runs 15 residues. CDR1 is GTSNPN, CDR2 SVGIG, per germline (reference sequence). The CDR3 nucleotides read TGTGCCTGGAGTGATGGGGCGGGGTCCTACAATGAGCAGTTCTTC. Encoded protein: CAWSDGAGSYNEQFF.

This chain joins TRBV2 and TRBJ1-1; D unclear. The CDR3 covers 12 residues. Trimming pared 7 bases from V and 2 bases from J, leaving 8 bases between. CDR1 and CDR2 (germline): SNHLY, FYNNEI. The CDR3 loop reads CASTLYNTEAFF. The CDR3 nucleotides read TGTGCCAGCACCCTATACAACACTGAAGCTTTCTTT.

The CDR3 DNA reads as TGTGCCAGCAGTTACTCCGGACAGGGCCATCACTATGGCTACACCTTC. Its protein is CASSYSGQGHHYGYTF. This chain connects TRBV6-2 or TRBV6-3 to TRBJ1-2; TRBD1 matches 8 bases. V dropped 0 bases and J dropped 3; count of bases not matched to a gene: 6. CDR1 and CDR2 (germline): MNHEY, SVGEGT. The CDR3 runs 16 residues.

The rearrangement joins TRBV5-6 to TRBJ2-7; 8 bases fit TRBD2. This CDR3 is built from 14 residues. V was pared by 4 bases and J by 4 bases, with 7 bases of the junction left unmatched. Germline V lookup: CDR1 SGHDT, CDR2 YYEEEE. The CDR3 bases are TGTGCCAGCAGCACCCCGGGGGGGACATACGAGCAGTACTTC. Its protein is CASSTPGGTYEQYF.

The V gene is TRBV5-8, the J gene TRBJ2-3, with 10 bases fitting TRBD2. With 4 bases clipped from V and 7 bases from J, the junction kept 12 bases outside the gene matches. The CDR3 is 16 amino acids. The germline gives CDR1 SGHTS, CDR2 YDEGEE. The CDR3: CASSPGLALAGNTQYF. The CDR3 region has the DNA TGTGCCAGCAGCCCGGGACTAGCGTTAGCAGGGAATACGCAGTATTTT.

The chain recombines TRBV19 with TRBJ2-3; 7 nucleotides match TRBD2. The germline V gene encodes CDR1 LNHDA and CDR2 SQIVND (reference sequence). This CDR3 region has 16 residues. The trim removed 5 bases at V and 0 bases at J, leaving 8 bases unmatched. Here the CDR3 DNA reads TGTGCCAGTAGTGTCTCTAGCGGAACTAGCACAGATACGCAGTATTTT. This encodes CASSVSSGTSTDTQYF. Based on the CDR3 plus reference TRBV19 and TRBJ2-3, the full variable domain is DGGITQSPKYLFRKEGQNVTLSCEQNLNHDAMYWYRQDPGQGLRLIYYSQIVNDFQKGDIAEGYSVSREKKESFPLTVTSAQKNPTAFYLCASSVSSGTSTDTQYFGPGTRLTVL.

The chain recombines TRBV7-9 with TRBJ2-3, with TRBD2 identical over 8 bases. The CDR3 is 14 residues long. Trimming at V came to 4 bases and at J to 3 bases, leaving 3 bases not matched to a gene. Looked up from germline, CDR1 is SEHNR and CDR2 is FQNEAQ (reference sequence). The CDR3 coding sequence is TGTGCCAGCAGCTACAGCGGGAGTACAGATACGCAGTATTTT. Its translation: CASSYSGSTDTQYF.

The chain uses TRBV12-3 or TRBV12-4 and TRBJ1-5, with D perhaps TRBD1 (5 bases). V lost 7 bases and J lost 6, with 13 bases in between. The CDR3 runs to 13 residues. The DNA of the CDR3 is TGTGCCAGCAACCTTGAAAGGGGTCAGCCCCAGCATTTT. Translated: CASNLERGQPQHF.

This chain joins TRBV2 and TRBJ2-5; 8 bases match TRBD1. Losses at the gene ends were 8 bases for V and 2 bases for J; bases not matched to a gene: 4. Germline loops: CDR1 SNHLY, CDR2 FYNNEI. This CDR3 has 13 residues. CDR3 DNA sequence: TGTGCCAGCCGAAGGACAGGGCAAGAGACCCAGTACTTC. Translating gives CASRRTGQETQYF.

The chain employs TRBV5-1 and TRBJ2-1; possibly TRBD2 for D (6 bases). Germline-derived CDR1 and CDR2 are SGHRS and YFSETQ. CDR3 length equals 15 residues. Trimming left V 4 bases short and J 8 bases short, with 19 bases between. CDR3 residues: CASSGTRWGDDEQFF. DNA for the CDR3: TGCGCCAGCAGCGGAACCAGGTGGGGGGACGATGAGCAGTTCTTC.

The chain employs TRBV7-2 and TRBJ2-7; 9 nucleotides align to TRBD2. The CDR3 has 15 amino acids. Germline-derived CDR1 and CDR2 are SGHTA and FQGNSA. After removal of 5 bases from V and 1 base from J, the junction contained 6 bases not matched to a gene. The CDR3 DNA reads as TGTGCCAGCAGCAGTAGCGGGAGTATGTCCTACGAGCAGTACTTC. Amino acids: CASSSSGSMSYEQYF.

The chain employs TRBV10-3 and TRBJ1-4; D gene ambiguous. Per the germline V gene, CDR1 is ENHRY and CDR2 is SYGVKD. The CDR3 has 14 residues. V lost 6 bases and J lost 7, with 15 bases in between. CDR3 protein: CAISNVGRSEKLFF. The CDR3 DNA reads TGTGCCATCAGCAATGTGGGGAGAAGTGAAAAACTGTTTTTT.

This chain connects TRBV11-1 to TRBJ1-4; no reliable D call. The CDR3 spans 14 residues. V lost 3 bases, J lost 10 bases, and 15 bases lay in between. CDR1 is SGHAT, CDR2 FQDESV, per germline (reference sequence). This CDR3 is CASSFGTEGRKLFF. As DNA, the CDR3 is TGTGCCAGCAGCTTCGGAACAGAAGGAAGAAAACTGTTTTTT.

The chain links TRBV7-2 to TRBJ2-7; D uncertain. CDR1 and CDR2 from the germline V gene are SGHTA and FQGNSA. This CDR3 has 14 amino acids. Trimming removed 0 bases at V and 7 bases at J, with 13 bases between. Here the CDR3 DNA reads TGTGCCAGCAGCTTAGCCTCACGCGGTCGGGAGCAGTACTTC. It is translated as CASSLASRGREQYF.

This sequence joins TRBV11-3 and TRBJ2-1; maybe TRBD1 (5 bases). Germline CDR1 reads SGHNT; CDR2 reads YENEEA. V dropped 5 bases and J dropped 15 bases, with 20 bases sitting between them. This CDR3 spans 13 amino acids. The CDR3: CASSLTSLGQLFF. The CDR3 DNA reads TGTGCCAGCAGCCTAACTTCCCTGGGGCAACTGTTCTTC.

The CDR3: CSVQKTGSYYGYTF. The DNA for the CDR3 is TGCAGCGTCCAAAAGACAGGGAGCTACTATGGCTACACCTTC. This chain uses TRBV29-1 with TRBJ1-2; 7 bases fit TRBD1. CDR1 and CDR2 from the germline V gene are SQVTM and ANQGSEA. This CDR3 contains 14 residues. After removal of 6 bases from V and 3 bases from J, the junction contained 10 bases not matched to a gene. Full variable domain (missing parts from reference TRBV29-1 and TRBJ1-2): SAVISQKPSRDICQRGTSLTIQCQVDSQVTMMFWYRQQPGQSLTLIATANQGSEATYESGFVIDKFPISRPNLTFSTLTVSNMSPEDSSIYLCSVQKTGSYYGYTFGSGTRLTVV.

V usage is TRBV28 and J usage is TRBJ2-7, with D tentatively TRBD2 (5 bases). In germline, CDR1 is MDHEN, CDR2 SYDVKM. V dropped 2 bases and J dropped 3 bases, with 14 bases sitting between them. The CDR3 has 15 amino acids. The CDR3 loop is CASSLKVKRNYEQYF. CDR3 DNA: TGTGCCAGCAGTTTAAAGGTTAAGCGGAACTACGAGCAGTACTTC.

The chain is built from TRBV28 and TRBJ2-5, with 11 bases lining up with TRBD2. CDR1 and CDR2 (germline): MDHEN, SYDVKM. The CDR3 contains 17 residues. Trimming took 3 bases from V and 5 from J; bases not matched to a gene: 11. CDR3 protein: CASSFGETSGMLETQYF. The CDR3, as DNA: TGTGCCAGCAGTTTTGGCGAGACTAGCGGGATGTTGGAGACCCAGTACTTC.

On this clone itself: Other DNA sequences of this sample code for an identical CDR3. V and J are TRBV5-6 and TRBJ1-1; TRBD1 matches 9 bases. V lost 0 bases to trimming and J lost 4 bases; unmatched junction nucleotides: 4. CDR3 length equals 15 residues. Germline values: CDR1 SGHDT, CDR2 YYEEEE. For the CDR3, the DNA is TGTGCCAGCAGCTTGGTGGGACAGGGCTTCACTGAAGCTTTCTTT. Amino acids: CASSLVGQGFTEAFF.

The chain couples TRBV19 to TRBJ1-5; tentatively, D is TRBD1 (6 bases). The CDR3 has 15 residues. Trimming took 3 bases from V and 5 from J, leaving 14 bases between them. Looked up from germline, CDR1 is LNHDA and CDR2 is SQIVND (reference sequence). The CDR3: CASSIFPDRDQPQHF. The CDR3 region has the DNA TGTGCCAGTAGTATTTTCCCGGACAGAGATCAGCCCCAGCATTTT.

V usage is TRBV4-2 and J usage is TRBJ2-1; 8 bases are a match to TRBD2. The V gene end was trimmed by 0 bases and the J gene end by 8 bases; junction bases not matched to a gene: 9. Germline-derived CDR1 and CDR2 are LGHNA and YNFKEQ. The CDR3 extends over 16 amino acids. The CDR3 nucleotides read TGTGCCAGCAGCCAAGATTTGGCGGGAGGCATGGATGAGCAGTTCTTC. It translates to CASSQDLAGGMDEQFF.

J is TRBJ2-7 and V is TRBV7-2; 11 bases align to TRBD2. J lost 3 bases, V lost 6 bases, and 4 bases had no gene match. CDR3 length: 14 amino acids. Germline V gene sequence: CDR1 SGHTA, CDR2 FQGNSA. CDR3 coding DNA: TGTGCCAGCAGAGTAGCGGGGGGGATCTACGAGCAGTACTTC. The encoded protein is CASRVAGGIYEQYF. Complete variable domain (other parts from reference TRBV7-2 and TRBJ2-7): GAGVSQSPSNKVTEKGKDVELRCDPISGHTALYWYRQSLGQGLEFLIYFQGNSAPDKSGLPSDRFSAERTGGSVSTLTIQRTQQEDSAVYLCASRVAGGIYEQYFGPGTRLTVT.

The chain recombines TRBV5-8 with TRBJ2-1; 7 nucleotides align to TRBD2. Germline loops: CDR1 SGHTS, CDR2 YDEGEE. This CDR3 has 17 amino acids. Trimming cost V 5 bases and J 10 bases; bases outside gene matches: 21. As DNA, the CDR3 is TGTGCCAGCAGGGGAGGAGGACTAGTGGGAGTTGGGGCGGAGCAGTTCTTC. This gives the protein CASRGGGLVGVGAEQFF.

The chain is built from TRBV28 and TRBJ2-3; the match to TRBD1 covers 8 bases. Germline trimming cut 1 base from V and 6 bases from J; bases unmatched to any gene: 9. Germline lookup yields CDR1 MDHEN and CDR2 SYDVKM. The CDR3 length is 16 residues. CDR3 sequence (DNA): TGTGCCAGCAGTTTATACCAGGGGGCCGTGGGTGATACGCAGTATTTT. It yields the protein CASSLYQGAVGDTQYF.

The CDR3 DNA follows: TGCGCCAGCAGCCAAGATAATTTGTCGTCTGGCTACACCTTC. It codes for CASSQDNLSSGYTF. V is TRBV4-1 and J is TRBJ1-2; D gene ambiguous. In germline, CDR1 is MGHRA, CDR2 YSYEKL. The CDR3 covers 14 residues. V was cut by 0 bases and J by 7 bases, with 12 bases left in between.

The chain recombines TRBV19 with TRBJ1-4; no reliable D call. V lost 4 bases and J lost 0, with 6 bases in between. From germline, CDR1 is LNHDA and CDR2 SQIVND (reference sequence). This CDR3 region has 14 residues. CDR3 sequence (DNA): TGTGCCAGTAGTAGCAGGTCAACTAATGAAAAACTGTTTTTT. It is translated as CASSSRSTNEKLFF.

Only a few counts were recorded for this clone. V usage is TRBV28 and J usage is TRBJ1-1; TRBD1 is a possible D gene (5 bases). CDR1 and CDR2 from the germline V gene are MDHEN and SYDVKM. This CDR3 region has 15 residues. Trimming removed 3 bases at V and 8 bases at J, with 19 bases between. CDR3 sequence: CASSFSLLGHREAFF. As DNA, the CDR3 is TGTGCCAGCAGTTTCTCCCTACTGGGGCACAGGGAAGCTTTCTTT.

The chain combines TRBV7-2 with TRBJ2-1; tentatively, D is TRBD2 (6 bases). The V end was cut by 3 bases, the J end by 6 bases, with 15 bases between. Germline CDR1 and CDR2: SGHTA and FQGNSA. The length of the CDR3 is 15 residues. CDR3 DNA sequence: TGTGCCAGCAGCTTTTCTTCGGGAGTATTCAATGAGCAGTTCTTC. This translates into CASSFSSGVFNEQFF.